This TCR beta chain was recorded in a study of blood T cell repertoires in COVID-19. The table came from immunoSEQ multiplex PCR; TCRdb's copy has only in-frame clones and leaves some out. The data hold nearly 250,000 clones, with roughly 88% observed a single time. Germline V lookup: CDR1 SGHKS, CDR2 YYEKEE (reference sequence). The CDR3 totals 15 residues. V shed 4 bases, J shed 4 bases, and the junction held 7 bases outside the gene matches. The rearrangement uses TRBV5-5 and TRBJ1-3, with TRBD1 matching 8 bases. Sequencing used peripheral blood. This TCR was recovered from a woman older than 75 with COVID-19, enrolled during active disease. CDR3 amino acids: CASSGTGSVGNTIYF. The CDR3 coding sequence is TGTGCCAGCAGCGGGACAGGTTCGGTCGGAAACACCATATATTTT.